This is a list of T cell receptor beta chains from one sample in a study of CD8 T cells in ankylosing spondylitis. TCRdb fed the 5' RACE reads into MiXCR, producing one record per CDR3 protein. The sample lists some 340,000 distinct CDR3 sequences, 14% to 15% seen once, with approximately 0.99% in the top ten. Specimen: blood, either unsorted or a sorted T cell fraction (not recorded which). Receptors originate from a male donor with ankylosing spondylitis or in good health (not recorded which). Both conserved end residues are part of each CDR3.

>TRBV24-1
CATSDPGQGELFF
>TRBV4-1
CASSQNRDGAYEQYF
>TRBV15
CATSSFNQPQHF
>TRBV7-9
CASSLASGQHNEQFF
>TRBV12-3/TRBV12-4
CASSRDNFFYGYTF
>TRBV4-1
CASSQGQGGNYGYTF
>TRBV28
CASRTSGYYSSTDTQYF
>TRBV4-1
CASSLPGASGERNPYEQYF
>TRBV20-1
CSARLNDGYNEQFF
>TRBV5-1
CASSQSRANVLTF
>TRBV20-1
CSVHQPSYGSEQYF
>TRBV5-1
CASRTVGGVLNTEAFF
>TRBV12-3/TRBV12-4
CASSPGGLQAFF
>TRBV30
CAWSVGNGYTF
>TRBV12-3/TRBV12-4
CASRTAGPLNEQFF
>TRBV15
CATSRDFTGELFF
>TRBV5-8
CASSEEQTSTDTQYF
>TRBV4-1
CASSQDGGVSTYEQYF
>TRBV10-3
CAISSNTGSYEQYF
>TRBV11-1
CASSTSGGTEAFF
>TRBV7-6
CASSSPLAAYNEQFF
>TRBV5-8
CASSEDGLETQYF
>TRBV5-8
CASSLGPTNPEAFF
>TRBV3-1
CASSPRLGRGQYF
>TRBV3-1
CASSQEGSSIPGYTF
>TRBV20-1
CSARDSGGTDTQYF
>TRBV4-1
CASSQEGKGYYYEQYF
>TRBV3-1
CASSQDALAAYEQYF
>TRBV18
CASSPQTNYYEQYF
>TRBV15
CATSRDRYEQYF
>TRBV20-1
CSVRDSGFGTDTQYF
>TRBV5-6
CASSLTVHYEQYF
>TRBV5-5
CASSLSQRGNNEQFF
>TRBV5-1
CASSLDGQGAGNTIYF
>TRBV3-1
CASSLGRGPGTDTQYF
>TRBV12-3/TRBV12-4
CASSLQGEGYTF
>TRBV20-1
CSAIGQYSPLHF
>TRBV6-1
CASRSQREASYEQYF
>TRBV12-3/TRBV12-4
CASSLTDGRNTEAFF
>TRBV12-3/TRBV12-4
CASGRVGGTYGYTF
>TRBV29-1
CSASEGGNQPQHF
>TRBV27
CASSPRTGSGYTF
>TRBV20-1
CSAKGGGMNTEAFF
>TRBV25-1
CASLLNQGGQGTDTQYF
>TRBV5-5
CASSSDSPLHF
>TRBV5-1
CASSLGESSGNTIYF
>TRBV5-1
CASSWSRLAGVPTDTQYF